Below are 14 T cell receptor beta chains sequenced from a single sample in a study of blood T cell repertoires in COVID-19 (dated by TCRdb to 2020 to 2022). To prepare the library, the immunoSEQ multiplex PCR assay was applied. Sourced from immuneACCESS, this table was stored by TCRdb with only in-frame sequences that have V and J called. A share of the clones is absent; for the studies checked, an unresolved V gene accounts for under half, and the remainder has no known explanation. The sample table shows 200,000 to 250,000 clones, and roughly 88% are seen once. 1.5% of the sample is held by the ten biggest clonotypes. Sequenced input: peripheral blood. Receptors were obtained from a man younger than 35 with active or convalescent COVID-19.

This rearrangement joins TRBV4-1 to TRBJ1-4; the match to TRBD1 covers 10 bases. The CDR3 has 15 amino acids. V dropped 0 bases and J dropped 7; count of bases not matched to a gene: 2. Germline loops: CDR1 MGHRA, CDR2 YSYEKL. CDR3 in amino acids: CASSQDGTGVEKLFF. In DNA, the CDR3 is TGCGCCAGCAGCCAAGATGGGACAGGGGTTGAAAAACTGTTTTTT.

The V gene is TRBV18, the J gene TRBJ2-2; no clear D gene. The germline V gene encodes CDR1 KGHSH and CDR2 LQKENI. Trimming left V 1 base short and J 3 bases short, with 9 bases between. This CDR3 is built from 15 residues. CDR3 DNA: TGTGCCAGCTCACCACTCCCGCAGGACACCGGGGAGCTGTTTTTT. This translates into CASSPLPQDTGELFF.

The chain recombines TRBV19 with TRBJ2-7, with D possibly matching TRBD2 (5 bases). Trimming shortened V by 5 bases and J by 3 bases, and 11 bases separated the two germline ends. The CDR3 contains 13 residues. The germline V gene has CDR1 LNHDA and CDR2 SQIVND (reference sequence). The CDR3, as DNA: TGTGCCAGTAGTCCGCGGGCAGACTACGAGCAGTACTTC. Translated, it gives CASSPRADYEQYF.

This clone was observed many times. The V gene is TRBV7-8, the J gene TRBJ1-1; 9 bases fit TRBD1. The V segment lost 3 bases and the J segment 5 bases; nucleotides outside the gene matches: 10. The CDR3 sequence is 16 residues long. CDR1 is SGHVS, CDR2 FQNEAQ, per germline. CDR3 amino acids: CASSLYSQGARTEAFF. The CDR3 DNA sequence: TGTGCCAGCAGCTTGTATTCACAGGGGGCAAGAACTGAAGCTTTCTTT.

This rearrangement joins TRBV2 to TRBJ2-4, with D perhaps TRBD1 (6 bases). The CDR3 has 15 residues. Deletions cut 3 bases from V and 0 bases from J, with 9 bases between. The germline V gene has CDR1 SNHLY and CDR2 FYNNEI. CDR3 sequence: CASSDPGVAKNIQYF. CDR3 nucleotides: TGTGCCAGCAGTGATCCAGGGGTAGCCAAAAACATTCAGTACTTC.

The V and J genes are TRBV28 and TRBJ2-3; TRBD1 is a possible D gene (8 bases). The CDR3 extends over 16 amino acids. The germline V gene has CDR1 MDHEN and CDR2 SYDVKM. Trimming removed 2 bases at V and 3 bases at J, with 15 bases between. The CDR3 sequence: CASSLGQGGRTDTQYF. Here the CDR3 DNA reads TGTGCCAGCAGTTTAGGACAGGGAGGGAGAACAGATACGCAGTATTTT.

V gene TRBV6-5 combines with J gene TRBJ2-1, with TRBD2 matching 10 bases. The CDR3 spans 15 residues. Losses at the gene ends were 5 bases for V and 2 bases for J; bases not matched to a gene: 3. Germline V CDR1 and CDR2: MNHEY, SVGAGI. This chain's CDR3 is CASSPAGGPYNEQFF. The DNA for the CDR3 is TGTGCCAGCAGTCCAGCGGGAGGGCCCTACAATGAGCAGTTCTTC.

This chain connects TRBV27 to TRBJ2-7, with TRBD2 matching over 7 bases. V dropped 3 bases and J dropped 7; count of bases not matched to a gene: 15. The CDR3 has 16 residues. Germline CDR1 and CDR2: MNHEY and SMNVEV (reference sequence). The CDR3, as DNA: TGTGCCAGCAGTTTCGGGCGGAGCGGGGCCCGTTTTGAGCAGTACTTC. This gives the protein CASSFGRSGARFEQYF.

The rearrangement joins TRBV9 to TRBJ1-3; the D gene is possibly TRBD1 (6 bases). The CDR3 has 15 amino acids. V lost 5 bases, J lost 4 bases, and 16 bases lay in between. CDR1 and CDR2 from the germline V gene are SGDLS and YYNGEE. CDR3 loop: CASSLNRVSGNTIYF. The CDR3 coding sequence is TGTGCCAGCAGTCTTAACAGGGTTTCAGGAAACACCATATATTTT.

The chain recombines TRBV5-4 with TRBJ1-4; D is uncertain. Trimming took off 4 bases at V and 5 bases at J, with 15 bases between the two ends. CDR3 length equals 15 residues. Germline V gene lookup returns CDR1 SGHNT and CDR2 YYREEE (reference sequence). CDR3 protein: CASSVVPGKNEKLFF. The CDR3 DNA reads as TGTGCCAGCAGCGTCGTTCCGGGAAAGAATGAAAAACTGTTTTTT.

V and J are TRBV5-1 and TRBJ1-6; D is possibly TRBD1 (5 bases). This CDR3 has 15 residues. Germline V lookup: CDR1 SGHRS, CDR2 YFSETQ. The V gene lost 0 bases and the J gene lost 10 bases, with 14 bases spanning the gap. DNA for the CDR3: TGCGCCAGCAGCTTGGAGGCAGGGAGGGGATCACCCCTCCACTTT. Its protein product is CASSLEAGRGSPLHF.

V and J are TRBV15 and TRBJ2-5; 10 positions match TRBD1. CDR1 and CDR2 (germline): LNHNV, YYDKDF (reference sequence). The CDR3 spans 15 residues. V dropped 5 bases and J dropped 4; count of bases not matched to a gene: 7. This CDR3 is CATSRDRGDVETQYF. The CDR3 nucleotides are TGTGCCACCAGCCGGGACAGGGGCGATGTAGAGACCCAGTACTTC. Variable domain in full (rest from reference TRBV15 and TRBJ2-5): DAMVIQNPRYQVTQFGKPVTLSCSQTLNHNVMYWYQQKSSQAPKLLFHYYDKDFNNEADTPDNFQSRRPNTSFCFLDIRSPGLGDTAMYLCATSRDRGDVETQYFGPGTRLLVL.

The genes are TRBV19 and TRBJ1-5; D gene unclear. The germline V gene has CDR1 LNHDA and CDR2 SQIVND (reference sequence). Deletions cut 6 bases from V and 7 bases from J, with 22 bases between. The CDR3 spans 16 residues. CDR3 amino acids: CASSMGFQHPRQPQHF. In DNA, the CDR3 is TGTGCCAGTAGCATGGGCTTTCAGCATCCGAGACAGCCCCAGCATTTT. The complete variable domain, with remaining parts taken from reference TRBV19 and TRBJ1-5, reads DGGITQSPKYLFRKEGQNVTLSCEQNLNHDAMYWYRQDPGQGLRLIYYSQIVNDFQKGDIAEGYSVSREKKESFPLTVTSAQKNPTAFYLCASSMGFQHPRQPQHFGDGTRLSIL.

The V call is TRBV14, the J call TRBJ1-2, with TRBD1 matching over 9 bases. The germline V gene has CDR1 SGHDN and CDR2 FVKESK. After removal of 6 bases from V and 9 bases from J, the junction contained 5 bases not matched to a gene. The CDR3 totals 12 residues. CDR3 sequence: CASSPDRGSYTF. The CDR3 DNA sequence: TGTGCCAGCAGTCCGGACAGGGGCAGCTACACCTTC.